Below, 15 T cell receptor beta chains from the same sample are listed, as sequenced in a study of blood T cells in healthy people across ages. With a J-beta primer mix and a sample-barcoded 5' primer, a second PCR ran roughly 7 to 11 cycles. TCRdb called the 5' RACE reads again in MiXCR, with one record for every CDR3 protein. The data hold over 1,500,000 distinct CDR3 sequences, with approximately 40% observed a single time. The sample was blood. The receptors stem from a human donor in good health.

This clonotype was detected only a few times. The chain is built from TRBV6-5 and TRBJ2-1; no clear D. Trimming stripped 8 bases from V and 5 bases from J, with 13 bases between. Germline assignment: CDR1 MNHEY and CDR2 SVGAGI. The CDR3 has 13 amino acids. The CDR3 DNA follows: TGTGCCAGCGGGTACGGTAAAAACAATGAGCAGTTCTTC. Translating it yields CASGYGKNNEQFF.

The chain carries TRBV20-1 and TRBJ1-2; 7 positions match TRBD1. The CDR3 runs 13 residues. Germline loops: CDR1 DFQATT, CDR2 SNEGSKA (reference sequence). V lost 3 bases, J lost 8 bases, and 9 bases stayed unmatched. The CDR3 nucleotides are TGCAGTGCTAGGGTGACAGGGTTAGGCGGCTACACCTTC. Its translation is CSARVTGLGGYTF.

Only a few counts were recorded for this clonotype. This rearrangement joins TRBV11-1 to TRBJ1-2, with 7 bases identical to TRBD1. V lost 5 bases and J lost 4; bases outside the gene matches: 13. This CDR3 comprises 16 residues. Germline V gene sequence: CDR1 SGHAT, CDR2 FQDESV (reference sequence). CDR3 sequence: CASSPDPGGPGYGYTF. CDR3 in DNA: TGTGCCAGCAGCCCGGACCCAGGGGGTCCTGGCTATGGCTACACCTTC.

The V call is TRBV7-2, the J call TRBJ2-1; 9 positions agree with TRBD2. J lost 1 base, V lost 7 bases, and 5 bases had no gene match. The CDR3 consists of 15 residues. CDR1 is SGHTA, CDR2 FQGNSA, per germline. The CDR3 loop is CASTKRGESYNEQFF. CDR3 bases: TGTGCCAGCACCAAGCGGGGGGAATCCTACAATGAGCAGTTCTTC.

This clonotype was found many times. This chain uses TRBV28 with TRBJ1-2, with D maybe TRBD1 (5 bases). The CDR3 spans 13 residues. Deletions cut 6 bases from V and 6 bases from J, with 14 bases between. CDR1 is MDHEN, CDR2 SYDVKM, per germline. CDR3 coding DNA: TGTGCCAGCAGCTGGGCTGGGGGAAATGGCTACACCTTC. Translated: CASSWAGGNGYTF.

V is TRBV6-6 and J is TRBJ1-1, with TRBD1 matching 9 bases. The V gene end was trimmed by 8 bases and the J gene end by 4 bases; junction bases not matched to a gene: 8. CDR3 length: 14 residues. Per germline, CDR1 MNHNY and CDR2 SVGAGI (reference sequence). CDR3 in DNA: TGTGCCAGCGGGACAGGGCTGCTGGGCACTGAAGCTTTCTTT. This translates into CASGTGLLGTEAFF.

This chain joins TRBV7-2 and TRBJ1-2; no clear D gene. The V and J ends lost 4 bases and 8 bases respectively, with 14 bases between them. The CDR3 spans 13 residues. The germline V gene encodes CDR1 SGHTA and CDR2 FQGNSA. This chain's CDR3 is CASSSPVPWGYTF. CDR3 nucleotides: TGTGCCAGCAGCTCCCCTGTTCCCTGGGGCTACACCTTC.

A few counts support this clonotype. The rearrangement uses TRBV13 and TRBJ1-2, with a weak D call TRBD1 (5 bases). Germline V gives CDR1 PRHDT, CDR2 FYEKMQ (reference sequence). The CDR3 has 15 residues. V lost 4 bases, J lost 3 bases, and 15 bases lay in between. As DNA, the CDR3 is TGTGCCAGCAGCTCAAAAGGGGCAGGAGACTATGGCTACACCTTC. The encoded protein is CASSSKGAGDYGYTF.

This rearrangement joins TRBV5-1 to TRBJ2-7, with 8 bases that match TRBD1. The J segment lost 0 bases and the V segment lost 4 bases, leaving 12 bases of the junction unmatched. This CDR3 comprises 17 residues. CDR1 and CDR2 (germline): SGHRS, YFSETQ. CDR3 DNA sequence: TGCGCCAGCAGCCCGCAAATGACAGGGGTAACCTCCTACGAGCAGTACTTC. Translation: CASSPQMTGVTSYEQYF.

As for this clonotype: A much larger clone differs by one base, so this may be a read error. V and J are TRBV27 and TRBJ1-2; 7 bases are shared with TRBD1. This CDR3 is 15 amino acids long. V was clipped by 3 bases and J by 4 bases; unmatched bases: 8. Germline V gene sequence: CDR1 MNHEY, CDR2 SMNVEV (reference sequence). In DNA form, the CDR3 reads TGTGCCAGCAGTTTCCGACAGGGAGGGTGCTATGGCTACACCTTC. It yields the protein CASSFRQGGCYGYTF.

There are many counts of this clonotype. V gene TRBV7-3 combines with J gene TRBJ2-7, with D possibly matching TRBD2 (6 bases). The CDR3 consists of 12 residues. Germline V lookup: CDR1 SGHTA, CDR2 FQGTGA. Trimming took 6 bases from V and 6 from J, leaving 12 bases between them. The CDR3 coding sequence is TGTGCCAGCAGTTATATGGGGGGCGAGCAGTACTTC. It encodes CASSYMGGEQYF.

The chain uses TRBV6-2 or TRBV6-3 and TRBJ2-1; 14 positions match TRBD2. This CDR3 comprises 15 residues. The junction had 5 bases not matched to a gene; V was cut back by 4 bases and J by 9 bases. Germline lookup yields CDR1 MNHEY and CDR2 SVGEGT. Written as DNA, the CDR3 is TGTGCCAGCAGTTCCGGGACTAGCGGGGGAACTGAGCAGTTCTTC. Translating it yields CASSSGTSGGTEQFF.

The rearrangement links TRBV6-2 or TRBV6-3 to TRBJ2-3; TRBD1 matches at 9 bases. Germline CDR1 reads MNHEY; CDR2 reads SVGEGT. Germline trimming cut 8 bases from V and 1 base from J; bases unmatched to any gene: 4. The CDR3 runs 14 residues. The CDR3 region has the DNA TGTGCCAGCCTCCGGGACAGGGGCACAGATACGCAGTATTTT. Protein product: CASLRDRGTDTQYF.

This clonotype was counted only a few times. The rearrangement links TRBV2 to TRBJ2-7, with TRBD2 identical over 8 bases. This CDR3 is 13 amino acids long. Per the germline V gene, CDR1 is SNHLY and CDR2 is FYNNEI. Losses at the gene ends were 10 bases for V and 2 bases for J; bases not matched to a gene: 7. CDR3 DNA sequence: TGTGCCACTATAGCGGGGAGCACCTACGAGCAGTACTTC. It yields the protein CATIAGSTYEQYF.

V and J are TRBV6-6 and TRBJ1-2; D remains unclear. The CDR3 totals 14 residues. Germline V gene lookup returns CDR1 MNHNY and CDR2 SVGAGI (reference sequence). Trimming stripped 6 bases from V and 2 bases from J, with 13 bases between. The CDR3, as DNA: TGTGCCAGCAGATCTCTTGAAACAAACTATGGCTACACCTTC. It translates to CASRSLETNYGYTF.